What follows describes a single T cell receptor beta chain. No antigen is known for it. This same CDR3 is encoded by further DNA sequences in the sample. The data were obtained in a study of shared clonotypes between healthy human individuals. About the research overall: The donors, a couple of women and three men, were aged 18 to 49. CD4 naive cells filled three plates per donor, CD4 memory three, CD8 naive two and CD8 memory one.

Study-level results: The study found roughly 5.3% of naive CD4 clonotypes shared across several donors.

Libraries were prepared by immunoSEQ multiplex PCR; TCRdb keeps only in-frame clonotypes and omits some of them. The profile shows about 580,000 clones, 95% to 98% of them singletons. This CDR3 is 14 amino acids long. V was trimmed by 5 bases and J by 1 base, leaving 8 bases between them. Germline V lookup: CDR1 SGHVS, CDR2 FQNEAQ. It was CD45RO-negative cells, positively selected for CCR7, that made up naive CD8 cells, with terminally differentiated effector memory CD45RA+ cells excluded. Specimen: naive CD8+ T cells sorted from blood. This TCR was recovered from a man aged 25 to 45 in good health. The rearrangement joins TRBV7-8 to TRBJ2-2, with D unclear. The CDR3 loop reads CASSPLENTGELFF. The CDR3, as DNA: TGTGCCAGCAGCCCGTTGGAGAACACCGGGGAGCTGTTTTTT.